This T cell receptor (beta chain) was retrieved from a study of shared clonotypes between healthy human individuals. Regarding the study as a whole: Expectations were that clonotype sharing among donors would be affected by sequencing depth. Few donors restricted represented genetic and exposure-history diversity. Naive subsets tended to show greater estimated richness than memory subsets.

The method was immunoSEQ multiplex PCR; TCRdb's version includes in-frame clones alone and lacks a portion of them. The repertoire has over a million clones, approximately 97% of them found once; the top ten carry about 1%. About this clone: Its antigen is unidentified.

From germline, CDR1 is SGHKS and CDR2 YYEKEE (reference sequence). Losses at the gene ends were 4 bases for V and 1 base for J; bases not matched to a gene: 11. The CDR3 consists of 19 residues. Sequenced sample: naive CD4+ T cells sorted from blood. Noted subset: CD45RA+ positively selected. The chain employs TRBV5-5 and TRBJ2-6; 10 bases are shared with TRBD1. The receptor's source is a man between 25 and 39 years old in good health. DNA of the CDR3: TGTGCCAGCAGCGTCAAGACAGGGGGCTTAGGATCTGGGGCCAACGTCCTGACTTTC. Translation gives CASSVKTGGLGSGANVLTF.